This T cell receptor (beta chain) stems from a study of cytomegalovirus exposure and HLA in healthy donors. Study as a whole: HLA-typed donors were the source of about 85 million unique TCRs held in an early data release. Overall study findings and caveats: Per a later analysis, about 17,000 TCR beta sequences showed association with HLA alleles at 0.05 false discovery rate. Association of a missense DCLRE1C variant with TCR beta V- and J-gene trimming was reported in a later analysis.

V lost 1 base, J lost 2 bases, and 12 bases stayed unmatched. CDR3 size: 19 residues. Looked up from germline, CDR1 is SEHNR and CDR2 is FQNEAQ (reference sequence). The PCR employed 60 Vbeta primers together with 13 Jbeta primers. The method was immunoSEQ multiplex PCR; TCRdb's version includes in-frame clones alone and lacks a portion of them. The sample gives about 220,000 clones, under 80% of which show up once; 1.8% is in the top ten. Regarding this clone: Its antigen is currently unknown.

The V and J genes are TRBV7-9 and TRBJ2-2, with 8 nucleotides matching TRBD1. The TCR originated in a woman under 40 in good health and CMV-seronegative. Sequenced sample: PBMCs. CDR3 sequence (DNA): TGTGCCAGCAGCTTAGATCTGGTGGCTGGACAGGGAAACACCGGGGAGCTGTTTTTT. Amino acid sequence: CASSLDLVAGQGNTGELFF.